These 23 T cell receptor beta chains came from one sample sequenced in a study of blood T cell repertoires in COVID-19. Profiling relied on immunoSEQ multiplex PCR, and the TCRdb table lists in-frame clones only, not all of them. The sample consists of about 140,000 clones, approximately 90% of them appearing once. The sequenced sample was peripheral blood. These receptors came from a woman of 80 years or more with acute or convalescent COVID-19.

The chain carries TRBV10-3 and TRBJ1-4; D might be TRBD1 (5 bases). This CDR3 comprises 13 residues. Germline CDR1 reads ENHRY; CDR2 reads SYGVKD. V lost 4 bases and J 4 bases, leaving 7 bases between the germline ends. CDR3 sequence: CAISGQSNEKLFF. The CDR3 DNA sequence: TGTGCCATCAGTGGACAGAGTAATGAAAAACTGTTTTTT.

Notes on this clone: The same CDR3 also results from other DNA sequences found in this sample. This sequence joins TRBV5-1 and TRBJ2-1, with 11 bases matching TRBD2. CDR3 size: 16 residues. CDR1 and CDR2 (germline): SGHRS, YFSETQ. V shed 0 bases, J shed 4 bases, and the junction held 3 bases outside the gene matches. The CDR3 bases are TGCGCCAGCAGCTTGGTTCCTAGCGGGGGGTACAATGAGCAGTTCTTC. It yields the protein CASSLVPSGGYNEQFF.

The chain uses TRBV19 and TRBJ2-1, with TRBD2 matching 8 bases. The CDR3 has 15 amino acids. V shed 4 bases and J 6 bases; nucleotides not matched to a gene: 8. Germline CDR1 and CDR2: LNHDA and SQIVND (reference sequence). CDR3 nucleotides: TGTGCCAGTAGTAGCGGGACTAGATCCCTCAATGAGCAGTTCTTC. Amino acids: CASSSGTRSLNEQFF.

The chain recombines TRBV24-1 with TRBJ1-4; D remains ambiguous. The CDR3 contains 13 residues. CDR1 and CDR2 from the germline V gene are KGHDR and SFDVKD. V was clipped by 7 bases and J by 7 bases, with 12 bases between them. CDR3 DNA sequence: TGTGCCACCAGCCCGGGGTCGGGTGAAAAACTGTTTTTT. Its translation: CATSPGSGEKLFF.

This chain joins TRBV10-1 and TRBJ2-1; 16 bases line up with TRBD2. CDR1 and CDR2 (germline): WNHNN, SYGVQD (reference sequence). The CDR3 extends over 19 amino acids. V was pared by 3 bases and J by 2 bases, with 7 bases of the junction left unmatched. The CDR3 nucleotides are TGCGCCAGCAGTGATTCCGGGACTAGCGGGGGGGCCGCCTACAATGAGCAGTTCTTC. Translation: CASSDSGTSGGAAYNEQFF.

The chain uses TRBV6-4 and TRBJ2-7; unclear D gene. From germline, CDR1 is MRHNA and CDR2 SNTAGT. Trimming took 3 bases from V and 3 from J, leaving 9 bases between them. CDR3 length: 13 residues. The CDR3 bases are TGTGCCAGCAGTGAAAATGGAGACTACGAGCAGTACTTC. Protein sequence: CASSENGDYEQYF.

In DNA form, the CDR3 reads TGTGCCAGCAGCTTTTACGAGACTGAAGCTTTCTTT. This encodes CASSFYETEAFF. The chain recombines TRBV5-6 with TRBJ1-1; no reliable D call. Trimming pared 2 bases from V and 5 bases from J, leaving 7 bases between. The length of the CDR3 is 12 residues. Germline CDR1 is SGHDT and CDR2 is YYEEEE.

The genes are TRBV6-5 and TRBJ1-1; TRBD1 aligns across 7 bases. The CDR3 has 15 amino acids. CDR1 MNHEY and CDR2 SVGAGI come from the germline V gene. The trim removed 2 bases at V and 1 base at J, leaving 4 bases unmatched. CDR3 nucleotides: TGTGCCAGCAGTTACCTTAGACAGGGGAACACTGAAGCTTTCTTT. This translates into CASSYLRQGNTEAFF.

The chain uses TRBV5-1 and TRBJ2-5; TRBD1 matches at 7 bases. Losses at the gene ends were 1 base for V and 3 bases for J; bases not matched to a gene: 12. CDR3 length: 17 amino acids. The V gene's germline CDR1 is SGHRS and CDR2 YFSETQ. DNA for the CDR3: TGCGCCAGCAGCTTGACGGGGAGAGGGGGCGCGAAAGAGACCCAGTACTTC. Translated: CASSLTGRGGAKETQYF.

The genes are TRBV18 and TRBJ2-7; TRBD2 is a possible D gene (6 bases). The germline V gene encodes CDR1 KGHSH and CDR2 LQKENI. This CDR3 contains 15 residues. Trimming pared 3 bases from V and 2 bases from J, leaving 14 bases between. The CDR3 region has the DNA TGTGCCAGCTCACCTCAGCTAGCGAGTCCCTACGAGCAGTACTTC. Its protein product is CASSPQLASPYEQYF.

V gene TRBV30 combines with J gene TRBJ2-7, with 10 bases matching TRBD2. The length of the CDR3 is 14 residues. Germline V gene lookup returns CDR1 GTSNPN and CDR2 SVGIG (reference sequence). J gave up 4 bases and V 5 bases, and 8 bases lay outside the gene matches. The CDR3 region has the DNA TGTGCCTGGTCCCAAGGACTAGCGGTTTACGAGCAGTACTTC. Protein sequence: CAWSQGLAVYEQYF. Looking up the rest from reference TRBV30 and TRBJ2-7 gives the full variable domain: SQTIHQWPATLVQPVGSPLSLECTVEGTSNPNLYWYRQAAGRGLQLLFYSVGIGQISSEVPQNLSASRPQDRQFILSSKKLLLSDSGFYLCAWSQGLAVYEQYFGPGTRLTVT.

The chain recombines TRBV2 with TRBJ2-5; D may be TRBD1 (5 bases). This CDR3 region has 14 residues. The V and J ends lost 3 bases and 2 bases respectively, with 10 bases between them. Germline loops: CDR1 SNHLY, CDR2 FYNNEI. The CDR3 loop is CASSEVTAQETQYF. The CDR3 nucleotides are TGTGCCAGCAGTGAGGTGACAGCTCAAGAGACCCAGTACTTC.

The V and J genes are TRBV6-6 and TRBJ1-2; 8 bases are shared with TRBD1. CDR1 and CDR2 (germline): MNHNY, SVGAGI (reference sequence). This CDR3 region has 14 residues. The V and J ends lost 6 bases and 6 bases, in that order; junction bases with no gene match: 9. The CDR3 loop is CASRTDRGFDGYTF. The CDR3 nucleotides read TGTGCCAGCAGGACTGACAGGGGTTTCGATGGCTACACCTTC.

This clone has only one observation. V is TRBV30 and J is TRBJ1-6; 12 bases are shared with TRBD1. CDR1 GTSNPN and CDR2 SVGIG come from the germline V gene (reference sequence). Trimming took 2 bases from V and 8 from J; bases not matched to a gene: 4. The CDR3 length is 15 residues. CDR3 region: CAWSPRDRGHSPLHF. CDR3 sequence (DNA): TGTGCCTGGAGTCCCCGGGACAGGGGGCATTCACCCCTCCACTTT.

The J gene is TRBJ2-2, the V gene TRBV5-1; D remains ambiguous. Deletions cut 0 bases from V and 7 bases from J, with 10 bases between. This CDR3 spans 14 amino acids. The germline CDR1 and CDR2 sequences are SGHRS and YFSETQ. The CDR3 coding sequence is TGCGCCAGCAGCTTGGAACCAGCTAGCGGGGAGCTGTTTTTT. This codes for CASSLEPASGELFF.

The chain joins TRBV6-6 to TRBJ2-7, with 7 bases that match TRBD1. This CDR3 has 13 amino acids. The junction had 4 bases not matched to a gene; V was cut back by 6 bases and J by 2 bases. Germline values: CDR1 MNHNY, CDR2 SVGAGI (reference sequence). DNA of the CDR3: TGTGCCAGCAGGATGACAGGGACCTACGAGCAGTACTTC. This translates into CASRMTGTYEQYF.

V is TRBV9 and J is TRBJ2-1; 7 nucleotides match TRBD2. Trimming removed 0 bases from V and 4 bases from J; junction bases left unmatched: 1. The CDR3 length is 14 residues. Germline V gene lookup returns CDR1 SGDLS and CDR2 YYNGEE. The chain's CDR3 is CASSVASGYNEQFF. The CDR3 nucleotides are TGTGCCAGCAGCGTAGCTAGCGGATACAATGAGCAGTTCTTC.

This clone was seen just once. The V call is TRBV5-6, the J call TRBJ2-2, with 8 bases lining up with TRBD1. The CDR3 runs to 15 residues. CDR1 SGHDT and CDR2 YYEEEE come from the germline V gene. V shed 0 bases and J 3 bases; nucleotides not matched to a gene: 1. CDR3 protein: CASSLDRGYTGELFF. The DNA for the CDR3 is TGTGCCAGCAGCTTGGACAGGGGGTACACCGGGGAGCTGTTTTTT.

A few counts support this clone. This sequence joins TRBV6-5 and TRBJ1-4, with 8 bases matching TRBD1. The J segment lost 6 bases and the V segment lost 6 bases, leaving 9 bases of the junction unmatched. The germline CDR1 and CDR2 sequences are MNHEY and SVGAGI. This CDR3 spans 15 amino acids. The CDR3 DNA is TGTGCCAGCAGACCCACAGGGGGGTGGGATGAAAAACTGTTTTTT. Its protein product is CASRPTGGWDEKLFF.

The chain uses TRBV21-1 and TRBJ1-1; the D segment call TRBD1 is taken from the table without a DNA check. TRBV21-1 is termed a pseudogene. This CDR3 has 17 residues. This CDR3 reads CASSRVTGGRGNTEAFF. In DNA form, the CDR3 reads TGTGCCAGCAGCCGAGTGACAGGGGGCCGGGGGAACACTGAAGCTTTCTTT.

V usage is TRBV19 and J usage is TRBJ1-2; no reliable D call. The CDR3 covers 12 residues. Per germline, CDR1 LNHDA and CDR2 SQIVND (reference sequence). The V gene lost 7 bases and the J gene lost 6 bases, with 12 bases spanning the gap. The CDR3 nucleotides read TGTGCCAGTACCATCGGCGGGAATGGCTACACCTTC. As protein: CASTIGGNGYTF.

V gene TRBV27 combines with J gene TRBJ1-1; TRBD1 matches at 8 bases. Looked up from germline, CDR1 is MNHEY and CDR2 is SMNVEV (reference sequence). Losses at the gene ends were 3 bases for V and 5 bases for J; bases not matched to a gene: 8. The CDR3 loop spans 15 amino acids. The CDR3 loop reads CASSFRRQGWTEAFF. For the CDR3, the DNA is TGTGCCAGCAGTTTCCGACGACAGGGGTGGACTGAAGCTTTCTTT.

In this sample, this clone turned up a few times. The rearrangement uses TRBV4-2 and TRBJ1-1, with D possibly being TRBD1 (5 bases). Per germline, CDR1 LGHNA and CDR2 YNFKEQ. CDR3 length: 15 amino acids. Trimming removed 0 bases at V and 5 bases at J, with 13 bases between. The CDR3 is CASSQDLAGRTEAFF. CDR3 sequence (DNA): TGTGCCAGCAGCCAAGATCTTGCAGGGAGGACTGAAGCTTTCTTT.